Each of the 3 T cell receptor beta chains below was sequenced from the same sample in a study of cytomegalovirus exposure and HLA in healthy donors (TCRdb year 2017). The library came from the immunoSEQ multiplex PCR assay. A mixture of 60 forward primers for TCR Vbeta segments and 13 reverse primers for TCR Jbeta segments was used in the multiplex PCR. Entries here come from immuneACCESS through TCRdb and include only in-frame sequences with V and J called. Some clones fail to appear in such tables; in the studies checked, an unresolved V gene covers under half of the shortfall, and the cause of the remainder is unknown. This sample comprises about 160,000 clones, approximately 80% of them detected only once. About 1.9% of the sample is taken by the ten largest. The material sequenced was PBMCs. All receptors derive from a woman younger than 30 in good health and CMV-seronegative.

This clone appeared a few times. CDR3 region: CASRPRTSDYNEQFF. DNA of the CDR3: TGCGCCAGCAGACCGAGGACTAGCGACTACAATGAGCAGTTCTTC. V and J are TRBV4-1 and TRBJ2-1, with 9 bases identical to TRBD2. V shed 6 bases, J shed 3 bases, and the junction held 6 bases outside the gene matches. This CDR3 is 15 amino acids long. The germline V gene encodes CDR1 MGHRA and CDR2 YSYEKL.

This clone was detected only once. The rearrangement links TRBV29-1 to TRBJ1-2, with no clear D. CDR1 and CDR2 (germline): SQVTM, ANQGSEA. V was clipped by 6 bases and J by 7 bases, with 12 bases between them. The CDR3 extends over 11 amino acids. The CDR3 protein is CSVSYWSGYTF. CDR3 in DNA: TGCAGCGTGTCCTACTGGAGTGGCTACACCTTC. Looking up the rest from reference TRBV29-1 and TRBJ1-2 gives the full variable domain: SAVISQKPSRDICQRGTSLTIQCQVDSQVTMMFWYRQQPGQSLTLIATANQGSEATYESGFVIDKFPISRPNLTFSTLTVSNMSPEDSSIYLCSVSYWSGYTFGSGTRLTVV.

This chain connects TRBV14 to TRBJ2-3; 10 bases fit TRBD2. The CDR3 totals 15 residues. Unmatched junction bases numbered 2, after V lost 2 bases and J lost 3 bases. Germline V CDR1 and CDR2: SGHDN, FVKESK. The CDR3 here is CASSQQGLATDTQYF. The DNA of the CDR3 is TGTGCCAGCAGCCAACAGGGACTAGCGACAGATACGCAGTATTTT.